This TCR beta chain was retrieved from a study of identical twins. This clonotype was counted between two and nine times. The CDR3 is 13 amino acids. Trimming took off 7 bases at V and 7 bases at J, with 17 bases between the two ends. MiXCR was run by TCRdb on the 5' RACE reads, yielding one entry per CDR3 protein. The sample contains hundreds of thousands of distinct CDR3 sequences, over 20% of which appear only once. This same sample was also part of a study on T cells expressing NK-cell markers.

The TCR comes from a woman aged 18-29 years in good health. Input material: PBMCs. The chain carries TRBV12-3 or TRBV12-4 and TRBJ2-7; D gene ambiguous. In DNA, the CDR3 is TGTGCCAGCACCCCGGCCAGTGGAAGGGAGCAGTACTTC. Translating gives CASTPASGREQYF.